A single T cell receptor (beta chain) is shown here with its context. Genomic DNA templated the TCR beta VDJ and CDR3 profiling. TCRdb fed the reads into MiXCR, producing one record per CDR3 protein. This sample has more than 40,000 distinct CDR3 sequences, with around 69% found just once. The data were obtained in a study of CD8+CD57+ T cells in acquired aplastic anemia. This CDR3 is built from 17 residues. Germline lookup yields CDR1 SGHTA and CDR2 FQGNSA. Trimming removed 0 bases from V and 6 bases from J, with 17 bases in between. The material sequenced was sorted CD4+, CD8+, or CD8+CD57+ T cells (not recorded which) from PBMCs. The chain employs TRBV7-2 and TRBJ1-4; unclear D gene. The sequence was obtained from a human donor in good health, serving as a control. In DNA form, the CDR3 reads TGTGCCAGCAGCTTAGCAGTCGTCGGGATTAGGGATGAAAAACTGTTTTTT. As protein: CASSLAVVGIRDEKLFF. The full variable domain, in which reference TRBV7-2 and TRBJ1-4 provide the parts outside the CDR3, is GAGVSQSPSNKVTEKGKDVELRCDPISGHTALYWYRQSLGQGLEFLIYFQGNSAPDKSGLPSDRFSAERTGGSVSTLTIQRTQQEDSAVYLCASSLAVVGIRDEKLFFGSGTQLSVL.